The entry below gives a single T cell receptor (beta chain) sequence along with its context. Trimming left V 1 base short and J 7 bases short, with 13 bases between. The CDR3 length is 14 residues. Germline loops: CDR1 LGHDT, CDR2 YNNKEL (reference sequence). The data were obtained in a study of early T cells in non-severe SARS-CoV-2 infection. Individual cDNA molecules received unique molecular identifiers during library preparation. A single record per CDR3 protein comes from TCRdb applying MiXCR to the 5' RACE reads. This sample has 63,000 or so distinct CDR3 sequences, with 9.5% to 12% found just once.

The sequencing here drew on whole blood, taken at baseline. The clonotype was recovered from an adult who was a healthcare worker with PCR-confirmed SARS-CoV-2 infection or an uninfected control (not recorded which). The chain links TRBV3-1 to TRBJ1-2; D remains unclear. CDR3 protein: CASSQAVGDSGYTF. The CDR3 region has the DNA TGTGCCAGCAGCCAAGCGGTGGGTGATTCTGGCTACACCTTC.